The 7 T cell receptor beta chains presented below share a single source sample, sequenced in a study of blood T cell repertoires in COVID-19. Here immunoSEQ multiplex PCR was the method, and the copy in TCRdb shows in-frame clones only, minus some. Among 200,000 or so clones listed, roughly 87% were seen once. The specimen sequenced was PBMCs or T cells enriched from blood (not recorded which). These receptors were collected from a woman in her thirties or forties with acute COVID-19.

This chain uses TRBV11-2 with TRBJ2-1, with 9 bases that match TRBD2. Germline V lookup: CDR1 SGHAT, CDR2 FQNNGV. This CDR3 spans 15 amino acids. Trimming removed 1 base from V and 3 bases from J; junction bases left unmatched: 1. CDR3 in DNA: TGTGCCAGCAGCTTAGCTAGCGGGGACTACAATGAGCAGTTCTTC. Its protein is CASSLASGDYNEQFF.

J is TRBJ2-7 and V is TRBV25-1; TRBD1 aligns across 7 bases. The CDR3 sequence is 12 residues long. Germline lookup yields CDR1 MGHDK and CDR2 SYGVNS. The CDR3 spells CATGTEFYEQYF. CDR3 coding DNA: TGTGCTACCGGGACAGAGTTCTACGAGCAGTACTTC.

The gene calls are TRBV6-4 and TRBJ2-3; D gene ambiguous. Trimming shortened V by 5 bases and J by 2 bases, and 14 bases separated the two germline ends. This CDR3 spans 15 amino acids. Germline CDR1 is MRHNA and CDR2 is SNTAGT. In DNA form, the CDR3 reads TGTGCCAGCAGTCCCGAGGCGGCCTACACAGATACGCAGTATTTT. Translating gives CASSPEAAYTDTQYF.

This rearrangement joins TRBV7-6 to TRBJ1-1; TRBD1 agrees at 8 bases. Per germline, CDR1 SGHVS and CDR2 FNYEAQ. The junction had 8 bases not matched to a gene; V was cut back by 5 bases and J by 6 bases. The CDR3 is 14 residues long. CDR3 amino acids: CASSLAGGVAEAFF. The CDR3 DNA reads as TGTGCCAGCAGCCTTGCAGGGGGCGTCGCTGAAGCTTTCTTT.

V gene TRBV12-3 or TRBV12-4 combines with J gene TRBJ1-2; 7 bases agree with TRBD1. The CDR3 contains 13 residues. V lost 6 bases and J lost 5; bases outside the gene matches: 6. This CDR3 is CASSSGTAYGYTF. The CDR3 DNA reads TGTGCCAGCAGCTCCGGGACAGCATATGGCTACACCTTC.

This sequence joins TRBV19 and TRBJ1-5; the match to TRBD1 covers 7 bases. Unmatched junction bases numbered 7, after V lost 5 bases and J lost 3 bases. This CDR3 region has 15 residues. The germline CDR1 and CDR2 sequences are LNHDA and SQIVND (reference sequence). CDR3 in DNA: TGTGCCAGTAGTCCCTGGGACAGCACCAATCAGCCCCAGCATTTT. Amino acid sequence: CASSPWDSTNQPQHF.

This clone was recorded a few times. The genes are TRBV7-9 and TRBJ2-1; D uncertain. Germline V gene sequence: CDR1 SEHNR, CDR2 FQNEAQ (reference sequence). With 1 base removed from V and 9 bases from J, the gap between germline ends came to 7 bases. There are 12 residues in the CDR3. CDR3 loop: CASSLDYSEQFF. CDR3 nucleotide sequence: TGTGCCAGCAGCTTAGACTATAGTGAGCAGTTCTTC.